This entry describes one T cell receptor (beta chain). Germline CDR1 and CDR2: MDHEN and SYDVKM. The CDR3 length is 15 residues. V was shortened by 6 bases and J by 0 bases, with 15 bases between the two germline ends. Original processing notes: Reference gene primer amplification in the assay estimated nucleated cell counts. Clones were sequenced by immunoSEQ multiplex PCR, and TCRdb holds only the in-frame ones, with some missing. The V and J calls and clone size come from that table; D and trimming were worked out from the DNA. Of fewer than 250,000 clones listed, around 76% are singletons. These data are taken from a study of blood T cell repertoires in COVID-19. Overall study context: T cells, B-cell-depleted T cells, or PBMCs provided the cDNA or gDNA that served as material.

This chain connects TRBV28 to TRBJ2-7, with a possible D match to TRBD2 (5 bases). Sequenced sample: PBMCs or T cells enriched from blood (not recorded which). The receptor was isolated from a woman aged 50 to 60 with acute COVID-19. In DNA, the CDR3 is TGTGCCAGCAGCTACCCGGGAACAGACTCCTACGAGCAGTACGTC. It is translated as CASSYPGTDSYEQYV.